This TCR beta chain was observed in a study of T-cell reconstitution after alpha-beta-depleted transplantation in children. Germline CDR1 and CDR2: DFQATT and SNEGSKA (reference sequence). The V gene lost 1 base and the J gene lost 8 bases, with 15 bases spanning the gap. The CDR3 runs 14 residues. Unique molecular identifiers were incorporated during preparation of the TCRbeta library. TCRdb redid the calling of the PCR reads with MiXCR, one entry per CDR3 protein. The sample lists 400,000 to 450,000 distinct CDR3 sequences, about 40% occurring once. The material was PBMCs, obtained before TCRalphabeta/CD19-depleted stem cell transplant. The rearrangement links TRBV20-1 to TRBJ2-1; D is tentatively TRBD1 or TRBD2 (5 bases each). The TCR sequence derives from a girl aged 2 to 9 with aplastic anemia, due to receive a stem cell transplant. CDR3 sequence reads: CSARAMGVHDEQFF. The CDR3 DNA is TGCAGTGCTAGAGCTATGGGGGTTCACGATGAGCAGTTCTTC.